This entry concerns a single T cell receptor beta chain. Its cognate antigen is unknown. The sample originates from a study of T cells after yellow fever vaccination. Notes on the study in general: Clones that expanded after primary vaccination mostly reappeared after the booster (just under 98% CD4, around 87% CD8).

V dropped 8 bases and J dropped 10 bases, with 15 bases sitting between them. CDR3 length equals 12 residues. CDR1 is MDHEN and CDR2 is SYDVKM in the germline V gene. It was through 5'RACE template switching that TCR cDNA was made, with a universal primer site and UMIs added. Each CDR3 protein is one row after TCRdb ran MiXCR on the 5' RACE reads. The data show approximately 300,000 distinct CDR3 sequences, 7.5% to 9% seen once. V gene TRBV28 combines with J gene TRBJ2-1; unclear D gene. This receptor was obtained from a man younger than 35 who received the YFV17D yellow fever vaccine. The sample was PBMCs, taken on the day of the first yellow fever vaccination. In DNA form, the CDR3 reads TGTGCCAGCGCCCCTAACCCAGGCGAGCAGTTCTTC. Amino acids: CASAPNPGEQFF.